The text below deals with one T cell receptor beta chain. Its antigen is undetermined. Authors' methods: ImmunoSEQ sequences covered only the junction and lacked quality scores; filtering therefore differed. Produced via immunoSEQ multiplex PCR; TCRdb's table is partial and in-frame only. The DNA was the basis for D and trimming; V, J and clone size are from that table. The table shows about 2,100,000 clones, with 90% to 95% occurring only once. This record belongs to a study of shared clonotypes between healthy human individuals. Study results and limitations: Richness estimates generally favored naive over memory subsets.

The germline gives CDR1 SGHRS, CDR2 YFSETQ. Trimming removed 1 base from V and 2 bases from J; junction bases left unmatched: 5. There are 15 residues in the CDR3. CD45RO-negative, CCR7-positively selected cells formed the naive CD8 fraction, excluding terminally differentiated effector memory CD45RA+ cells. The study enrolled healthy HIV-negative adults without recent acute infections or vaccinations as donors. This clonotype was obtained from a man aged 18 to 35 in good health. Some clones in this sample may be carry-over from other donors' samples. Source material: naive CD8+ T cells from PBMCs. The J gene is TRBJ2-7, the V gene TRBV5-1; 8 nucleotides align to TRBD2. DNA of the CDR3: TGCGCCAGCAGCTTGTTCGAAGCGGGAGCCTACGAGCAGTACTTC. Encoded protein: CASSLFEAGAYEQYF.